The TCR beta chain under discussion was sequenced for a study of cytomegalovirus exposure and HLA in healthy donors (dated by TCRdb to the late 2010s). Context from the whole study: An earlier analysis of 587 of the donors reported 250 to 350 Gb of sequence data and roughly 120 million unique TCR beta sequences obtained from around 170 million T cells. Roughly 300 gigabases of sequencing data and around 80 million unique TCR sequences made up an early release that covered nearly 650 HLA-typed donors. Of the roughly 400 genotyped donors, over 65% fell in the genetic ancestry cluster associated with self-reported Caucasian donors. The study aimed to test whether cataloging public T cell receptors could reveal signatures of past pathogen exposure. The study used immunosequencing to profile the T cell repertoires of several hundred subjects and linked those repertoires to cytomegalovirus serostatus. In addition to the first cohort of 650 to 800 subjects, a separate validation cohort of 130 or so different subjects was used. To predict cytomegalovirus infection status, the study brought together high-throughput TCR immunosequencing, statistical association of individual TCRs with disease status, and machine learning. A later analysis re-analyzed previously published TCR beta repertoires from 666 donors and added high-resolution HLA genotyping to study TCR occurrence patterns. In the later analysis, no new phenotypic data were used to find candidate immune exposures; instead, reliance was placed on TCR beta sequences and their occurrence across donors. An earlier analysis of some 500 of the donors applied high-throughput TCR beta sequencing to assess whether each TCR beta V gene segment acted as functional or pseudogenic. Alongside the repertoire data, information on donor age, sex, ethnicity and CMV serostatus was compiled. In a later genetic analysis, genome-wide SNP genotypes for about three fifths of the roughly 670 donors were used, and that subset was treated as a discovery cohort. All discovery cohort repertoires had been generated on a single sequencing platform. Both class I and class II loci were covered by HLA typing, at four-digit resolution. Typing coverage varied by locus: about 629-630 donors for A, B, C, DRB1 and DQB1; 522 for DQA1; more than 600 for DPA1; around 490 for DPB1. Because of strong linkage in the cohort, a few DR-DQ haplotypes were treated as single units for association and clustering. Among several hundred genotyped donors of the cohort, an average of approximately 240,000 unique TCR beta nucleotide sequences was sequenced per donor, of which 15% to 20% were non-productive.

This clone came up once. Its antigen remains undetermined. No qualities accompany the bases; no much larger clone lies one base away. Receptor amplification or capture employed the immunoSEQ multiplex PCR assay. For the multiplex PCR, a mixture combining 60 forward primers for TCR Vbeta segments and 13 reverse primers for TCR Jbeta segments was used. The CDR3 region of rearranged TCR beta genes was amplified from genomic DNA with a multiplex PCR assay. The Illumina HiSeq System was used to sequence the amplified TCR beta libraries as 87-base-pair reads. As for the original processing: A later analysis counted tens of millions of unique TCR beta chains across the 650 to 800 repertoires, and about 10 million of these chains were shared by at least two donors. To remove PCR and sequencing errors, raw reads were error-corrected and collapsed into unique sequences using a nearest-neighbor algorithm that merged closely related sequences. Alignment of CDR3 sequences to IMGT reference sequences was used to assign V, D and J gene segments. For a sequence to be retained, a match of at least six nucleotides was required to both a V gene segment and a J gene segment. Rearrangements were called productive when the CDR3 lacked stop codons and stayed in frame with V and J; all others were non-productive. Following IMGT convention, CDR3 was defined as the stretch from the second conserved V-encoded cysteine to the conserved J-encoded phenylalanine. Sequences without an unambiguous match to a single V gene segment were excluded from the earlier analysis of almost 600 of the donors. In an earlier analysis of almost 600 of the donors, a V segment was called functional when productive rearrangements were above 56.7%, and segregating when the standard deviation between donors exceeded 5%. A statistical classification framework was built to diagnose cytomegalovirus status from the catalog of TCR beta chain sequences. In a later analysis, TCR nucleotide sequences were compared against IMGT/GENE-DB human TR gene sequences so that V and J genes could be assigned. Using the TCRdist pipeline, a later analysis assigned CDR3 sequences along with most-parsimonious VDJ recombination scenarios. In a later analysis, every TCR beta chain was defined by the combination of its CDR3 amino acid sequence and its V-gene family, and reads without a unique V-gene family were dropped. To address suspected cross-contamination and a sequencing artifact, a later analysis removed a few hundred highly shared, low-generation-probability nucleotide sequences. In a later analysis, a clonal expansion index for each public chain was calculated from normalized within-repertoire ranks of inferred template counts. In a later analysis, generation probabilities were computed with a VDJ recombination model fitted to out-of-frame rearrangements, and the resulting probabilities were checked against IGoR. In a later analysis, TCR-TCR, TCR-HLA and TCR-CMV co-occurrence was scored with hypergeometric tests, and a repertoire-size bias correction was applied to TCR pairs. A later analysis estimated false discovery rates by permuting HLA or CMV assignments 20 times. A later analysis grouped co-occurring TCRs with DBSCAN, adding TCRdist sequence similarity when clustering within HLA-allele-positive subsets. Co-occurrence clustering excluded repertoires with fewer than 30,000 or more than 120,000 public chains, plus five with anomalous nucleotide sharing. Here the immuneACCESS table is served through TCRdb, limited to in-frame sequences with V and J called. Missing clones are a known gap in these copies; in checked studies unresolved V genes cover under half, and the rest lacks a known reason. V, J and clone size are taken as reported in that table, and D and trimming were inferred from the DNA itself. The sample table holds 120,000 to 150,000 clones, of which roughly 75% were seen once. 2% to 2.5% of the sample comes from the top ten.

What the work shows at the level of the full study, not this receptor alone: A cluster of highly shared sequence variants was judged likely to be a technical artifact of the sequencing pipeline. Correlated functional status among segregating V segments might be attributable to linkage disequilibrium, but an unknown experimental factor could not be ruled out. A further reported finding was that TCR beta sequences accurately predicted the HLA-A and HLA-B alleles for most subjects in the first cohort. A later analysis found that most CMV-associated TCR beta chains appeared HLA-restricted, with HLA associations seemingly driven largely by CMV exposure. V-gene and J-gene trimming of TCR beta chains was associated with a missense DCLRE1C variant in a later genetic analysis, and the association was replicated in an independent cohort. Presence/absence analyses assumed roughly uniform sequencing depth across donors, an assumption that may not hold. A later analysis associated approximately 17,000 TCR beta sequences with specific HLA alleles at a false discovery rate of 0.05. When HLA alleles, especially DR and DQ, strongly co-occurred, TCR associations were difficult to assign to individual alleles. In the study, 164 TCR beta chains were listed as associated with cytomegalovirus. The classifier was reported to diagnose cytomegalovirus status with high specificity and sensitivity in both the original and validation cohorts. A few of the identified cytomegalovirus-associated TCR beta chains were confirmed in vitro to be specific for cytomegalovirus antigens. Because counts were too low, roughly 16 rarely observed V segments, including chromosome 9 orphons, were left out of the earlier analysis of about 620 of the donors. The authors suggested that the approach could potentially be generalized to other disease states and immunological phenotypes. HLA typing was unavailable for some donors at each locus, so association tests used only the typed subset. The 87-base-pair reads could not distinguish some IMGT-functional V segments, including TRBV6-2 and TRBV6-3, so those segments were excluded. Immune exposure information for the cohort was limited to CMV serostatus. Most TCR sequences were seen in very few donors, while some public TCRs were found in many individuals. In an earlier analysis of 587 of the donors, most TCR beta V segments appeared in productive rearrangements about 87% or about 30% of the time, broadly matching IMGT annotations. Compared with the 666-donor mean, donors in an Asian-associated ancestry cluster had fewer N-insertions in productive TCRs, according to a later genetic analysis. According to a later analysis, parvovirus B19, influenza, CMV and Epstein-Barr virus appeared linked to several top co-occurrence clusters. Only TCR beta chains were sequenced in this cohort, and the absence of alpha or paired-chain data limited detectable features. A later analysis found that TCR association rates varied across HLA loci, with DRB1 alleles showing the most associated TCRs and HLA-C alleles the fewest. Compared with equally common non-associated chains, HLA-associated TCR beta chains in a later analysis were more clonally expanded and had lower generation probabilities.

In total, 666 healthy bone marrow donors made up the cohort. At the time of sampling, every cohort member was nominally healthy, though immune exposures that went unrecorded were likely present. The donor was CMV seronegative and belonged to the group of approximately 320 seronegative cohort members. Each donor provided a peripheral blood sample, and peripheral blood mononuclear cells were used for TCR beta sequencing. The Qiagen DNeasy Blood Extraction Kit was used to extract genomic DNA from the blood cell samples. Reading the germline V gene gives CDR1 SGHTA and CDR2 FQGNSA. Relative to germline, V is 8 bases shorter and J is 10 bases shorter, with 20 bases between their ends. From the cysteine through the phenylalanine, the CDR3 covers 13 amino acids. Only the CDR3 DNA stays, 39 bases, in frame from base 1.

Sequencing was carried out using PBMCs. The chain was built from TRBV7-2 and TRBJ1-1, and TRBD1 may be the D gene, going by 6 matching bases. This TCR came from a man aged 25-40 years in good health and CMV-seronegative. The CDR3 in this case is CASWDGTVGGAFF. The DNA reads TGTGCCAGCTGGGACGGGACCGTAGGGGGAGCTTTCTTT.